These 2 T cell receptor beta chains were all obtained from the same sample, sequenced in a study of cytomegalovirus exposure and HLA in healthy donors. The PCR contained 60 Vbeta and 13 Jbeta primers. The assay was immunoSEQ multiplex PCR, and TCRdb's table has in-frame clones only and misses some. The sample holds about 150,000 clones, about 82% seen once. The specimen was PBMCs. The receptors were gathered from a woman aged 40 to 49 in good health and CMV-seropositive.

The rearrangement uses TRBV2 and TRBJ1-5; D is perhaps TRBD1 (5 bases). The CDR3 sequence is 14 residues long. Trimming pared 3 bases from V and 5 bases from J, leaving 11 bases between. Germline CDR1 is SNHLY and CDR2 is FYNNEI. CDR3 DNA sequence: TGTGCCAGCAGTGAGTGGGGGAGGGATCAGCCCCAGCATTTT. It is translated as CASSEWGRDQPQHF.

CDR3 residues: CATKQGNTEAFF. As DNA, the CDR3 is TGTGCCACCAAACAGGGGAACACTGAAGCTTTCTTT. The rearrangement joins TRBV6-5 to TRBJ1-1; TRBD1 is a possible D gene (6 bases). V dropped 10 bases and J dropped 1 base, with 10 bases sitting between them. CDR1 and CDR2 (germline): MNHEY, SVGAGI. The CDR3 covers 12 residues.